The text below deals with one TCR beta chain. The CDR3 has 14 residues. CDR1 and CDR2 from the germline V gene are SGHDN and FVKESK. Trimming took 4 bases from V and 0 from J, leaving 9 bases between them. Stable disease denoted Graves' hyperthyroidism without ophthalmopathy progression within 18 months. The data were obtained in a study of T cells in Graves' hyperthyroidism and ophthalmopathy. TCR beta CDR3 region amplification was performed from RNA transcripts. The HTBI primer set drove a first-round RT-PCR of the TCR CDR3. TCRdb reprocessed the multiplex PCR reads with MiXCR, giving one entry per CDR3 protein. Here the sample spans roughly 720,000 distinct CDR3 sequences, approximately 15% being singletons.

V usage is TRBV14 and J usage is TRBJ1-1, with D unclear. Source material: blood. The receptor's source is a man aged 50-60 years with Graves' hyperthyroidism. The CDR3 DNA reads TGTGCCAGCAGCCCGCAACAGCTGAACACTGAAGCTTTCTTT. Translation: CASSPQQLNTEAFF.